These T cell receptor beta chains were read from a single sample in a study of T cells after yellow fever vaccination. Each CDR3 protein gets one entry after TCRdb re-called the 5' RACE reads with MiXCR. The sample holds 360,000 or so distinct CDR3 sequences, 11% seen once. This sample comprised PBMCs, obtained on the day of the first yellow fever vaccination. These receptors all stem from a man between 18 and 35 years old who received the YFV17D yellow fever vaccine. Each CDR3 is given with its conserved first and last residue.

j_gene: TRBJ1-5
len: 13
v_gene: TRBV20-1
CDR3aa: CSANRGVGQPQHF

j_gene: TRBJ2-3
len: 16
v_gene: TRBV5-1
CDR3aa: CASSKGLQTSTDMQYF

j_gene: TRBJ1-6
len: 14
v_gene: TRBV7-2
CDR3aa: CASSWQGAYSPLHF

j_gene: TRBJ1-2
len: 15
v_gene: TRBV4-3
CDR3aa: CASSQNQQGPLGYTF

j_gene: TRBJ2-5
len: 15
v_gene: TRBV5-4
CDR3aa: CASSSGGAGRETQYF

j_gene: TRBJ2-1
len: 16
v_gene: TRBV5-1
CDR3aa: CASSPEARGPYNEQFF

j_gene: TRBJ2-3
len: 14
v_gene: TRBV6-5
CDR3aa: CASSYAGGADTQYF

j_gene: TRBJ2-3
len: 15
v_gene: TRBV7-2
CDR3aa: CASSLVRGGTDTQYF

j_gene: TRBJ2-3
len: 13
v_gene: TRBV12-3/TRBV12-4
CDR3aa: CASSTTGTDTQYF

j_gene: TRBJ2-7
len: 14
v_gene: TRBV6-2/TRBV6-3
CDR3aa: CASSRTGWAYEQYF

j_gene: TRBJ2-3
len: 18
v_gene: TRBV5-1
CDR3aa: CASSGRPGGRGTTGTQYF

j_gene: TRBJ2-1
len: 15
v_gene: TRBV3-1
CDR3aa: CASSPPSGGANEQFF

j_gene: TRBJ2-2
len: 15
v_gene: TRBV5-1
CDR3aa: CASSLASGDGGELFF

j_gene: TRBJ2-5
len: 19
v_gene: TRBV10-3
CDR3aa: CAISDSPPGGRTYQETQYF

j_gene: TRBJ2-3
len: 13
v_gene: TRBV7-9
CDR3aa: CASSLAVKDTQYF